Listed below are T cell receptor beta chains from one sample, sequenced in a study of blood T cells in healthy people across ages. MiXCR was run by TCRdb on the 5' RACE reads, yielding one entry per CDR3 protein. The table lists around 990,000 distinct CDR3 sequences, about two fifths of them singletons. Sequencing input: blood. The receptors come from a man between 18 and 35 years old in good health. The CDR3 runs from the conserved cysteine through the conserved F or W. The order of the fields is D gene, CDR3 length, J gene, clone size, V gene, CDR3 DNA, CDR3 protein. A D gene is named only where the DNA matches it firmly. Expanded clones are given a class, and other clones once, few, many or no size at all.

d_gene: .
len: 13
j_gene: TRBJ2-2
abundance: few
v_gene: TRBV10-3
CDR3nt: TGTGCCACCGCCGGCGGCTTATCCGGGGAGCTGTTTTTT
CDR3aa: CATAGGLSGELFF

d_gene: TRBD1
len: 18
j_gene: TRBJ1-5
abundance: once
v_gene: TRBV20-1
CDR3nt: TGCAGTACTAGAGACCTTGAGGGACAGGGGGCGACGAAACAGCCCCAGCATTTT
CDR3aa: CSTRDLEGQGATKQPQHF

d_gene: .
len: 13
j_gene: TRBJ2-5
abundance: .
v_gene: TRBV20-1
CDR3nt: TGCAGTCCTGGGGGGGGCCTGGGAGAGACCCAGTACTTC
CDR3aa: CSPGGGLGETQYF

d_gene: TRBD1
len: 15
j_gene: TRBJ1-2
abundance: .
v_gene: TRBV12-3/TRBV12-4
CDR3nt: TGTGCCAGCAGAGCAAGGACAGGGGGCTTCTATGGCTACACCTTC
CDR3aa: CASRARTGGFYGYTF

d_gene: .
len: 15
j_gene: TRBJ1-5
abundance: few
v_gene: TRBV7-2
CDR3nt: TGTGCCAGCAGCTTAGCCACAGGGTCGGGAGGCCCCCAGCATTTT
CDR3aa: CASSLATGSGGPQHF

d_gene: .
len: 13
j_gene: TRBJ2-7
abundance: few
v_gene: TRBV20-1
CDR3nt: TGCAGTGCTAGAGTGGTCAGCTCCTACGAGCAGTACTTC
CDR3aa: CSARVVSSYEQYF

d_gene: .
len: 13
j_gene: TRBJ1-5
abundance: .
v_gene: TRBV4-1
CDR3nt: TGCGCCAGCAGCCAAGTTCACACTCAGCCCCAGCATTTT
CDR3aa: CASSQVHTQPQHF

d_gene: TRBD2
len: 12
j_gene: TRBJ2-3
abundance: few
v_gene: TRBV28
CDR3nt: TGTGCCAGCACGACTAGCGCAGATACGCAGTATTTT
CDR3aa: CASTTSADTQYF

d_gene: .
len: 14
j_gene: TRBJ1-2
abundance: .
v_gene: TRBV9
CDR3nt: TGTGCCAGCAGCGTGAATAATGGGGGTGCTGGCTACACCTTC
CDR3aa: CASSVNNGGAGYTF

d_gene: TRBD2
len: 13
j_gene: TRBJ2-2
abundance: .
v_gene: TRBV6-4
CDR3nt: TGTGCCAGCAGCACTAGCGCGGCCGGGGAGCTGTTTTTT
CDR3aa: CASSTSAAGELFF

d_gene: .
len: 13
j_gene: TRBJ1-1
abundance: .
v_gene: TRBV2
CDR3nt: TGTGCCAGCAGTGTTGCCAGGGAGGCAGAAGCTTTCTTT
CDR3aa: CASSVAREAEAFF

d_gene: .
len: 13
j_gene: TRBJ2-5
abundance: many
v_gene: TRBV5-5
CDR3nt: TGTGCCAGCAGCTTGGCGGTCGGAGAGACCCAGTACTTC
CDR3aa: CASSLAVGETQYF

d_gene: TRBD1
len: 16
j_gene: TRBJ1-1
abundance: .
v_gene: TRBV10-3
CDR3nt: TGTGCCATCAGTGGAGACAGGGACGGTCGGGACACTGAATCTTTCTTT
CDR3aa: CAISGDRDGRDTESFF

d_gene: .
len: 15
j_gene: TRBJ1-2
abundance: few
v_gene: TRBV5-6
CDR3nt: TGTGCCAGCATCCCACAGAATCTACTTAACTATGGCTACACCTTC
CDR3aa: CASIPQNLLNYGYTF

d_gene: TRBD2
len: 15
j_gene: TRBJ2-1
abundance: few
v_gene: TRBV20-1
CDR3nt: TGCAGTGCGGGCGGGGTTGCGGGGGGAGATAATGAGCAGTTCTTC
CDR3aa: CSAGGVAGGDNEQFF

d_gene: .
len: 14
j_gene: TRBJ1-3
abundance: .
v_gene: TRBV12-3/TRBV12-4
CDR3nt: TGTGCCAGCAGCGACAGTTACTCTGGAAACACCATATATTTT
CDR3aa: CASSDSYSGNTIYF

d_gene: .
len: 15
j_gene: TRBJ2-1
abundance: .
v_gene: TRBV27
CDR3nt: TGTGCCAGCAGTTCCGCGGGGGCAGCCTTGGATGAGCAGTTCTTC
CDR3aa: CASSSAGAALDEQFF

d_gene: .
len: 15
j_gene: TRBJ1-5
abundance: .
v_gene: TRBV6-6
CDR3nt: TGTGCCAGCAGTTACGGAGCCTATAGCAATCAGCCCCAGCATTTT
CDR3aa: CASSYGAYSNQPQHF

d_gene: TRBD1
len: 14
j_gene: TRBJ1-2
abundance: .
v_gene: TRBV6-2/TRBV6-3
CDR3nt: TGTGCCAGCAGTTACCCTGACAGGGCCCGGAGCTACACCTTC
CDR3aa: CASSYPDRARSYTF

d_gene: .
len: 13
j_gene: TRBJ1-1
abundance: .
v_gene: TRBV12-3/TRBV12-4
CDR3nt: TGTGCCAGCAGTTTAACGCAGACGGGGGCGGCTTTCTTT
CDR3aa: CASSLTQTGAAFF

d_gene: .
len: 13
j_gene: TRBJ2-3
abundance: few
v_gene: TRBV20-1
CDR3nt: TGCAGTGCGCCAGGTCGGGGCACAGATACGCAGTATTTT
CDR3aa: CSAPGRGTDTQYF

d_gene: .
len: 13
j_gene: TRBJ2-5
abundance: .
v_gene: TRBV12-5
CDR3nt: TGTGCTAGTGGTTTGGACGTTCAGGGGACCCAGTACTTC
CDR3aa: CASGLDVQGTQYF

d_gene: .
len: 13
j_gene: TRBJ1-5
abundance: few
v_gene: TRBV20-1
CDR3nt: TGCAGTGCTAGAGCAGGTCCGCAGGGGCCCCAGCATTTT
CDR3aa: CSARAGPQGPQHF

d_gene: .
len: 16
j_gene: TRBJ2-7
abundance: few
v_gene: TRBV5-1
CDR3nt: TGCGCCAGCAGCCCCGATACGGGGCTTGGGTCCTACGAGCAGTACTTC
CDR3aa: CASSPDTGLGSYEQYF

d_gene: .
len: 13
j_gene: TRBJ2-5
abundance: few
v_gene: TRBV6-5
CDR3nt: TGTGCCAGCAGGAAGGGTCGTCAAGAGACCCAGTACTTC
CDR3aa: CASRKGRQETQYF

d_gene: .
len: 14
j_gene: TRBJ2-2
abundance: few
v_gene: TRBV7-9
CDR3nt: TGTGCCAGCAGCCAGCCCTGGGGATCGGGGGAGCTGTTTTTT
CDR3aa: CASSQPWGSGELFF

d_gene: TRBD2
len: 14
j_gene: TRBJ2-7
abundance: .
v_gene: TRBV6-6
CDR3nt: TGTGCCGGCGTATGGGCTAGCGGGGGGAGTGAGCAGTACTTC
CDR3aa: CAGVWASGGSEQYF

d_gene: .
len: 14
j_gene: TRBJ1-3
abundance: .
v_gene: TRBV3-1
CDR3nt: TGTGCCAGCAGCCAAGATTTTGGGGGGGACACCATATATTTT
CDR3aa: CASSQDFGGDTIYF

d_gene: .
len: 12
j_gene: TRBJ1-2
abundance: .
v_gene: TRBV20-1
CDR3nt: TGCATTGCTCAGGCATCTAACTATGGCTACACCTTC
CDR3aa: CIAQASNYGYTF

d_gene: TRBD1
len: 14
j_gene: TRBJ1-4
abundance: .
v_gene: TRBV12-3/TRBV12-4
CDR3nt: TGTGCCAGCAGTAGAGGGACAGTGTCTGAAAAACTGTTTTTT
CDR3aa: CASSRGTVSEKLFF

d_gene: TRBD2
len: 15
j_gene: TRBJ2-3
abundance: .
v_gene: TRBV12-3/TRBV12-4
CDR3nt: TGTGCCAGCAGCGTAGCGGGGGGGTATGGAGATACGCAGTATTTT
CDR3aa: CASSVAGGYGDTQYF

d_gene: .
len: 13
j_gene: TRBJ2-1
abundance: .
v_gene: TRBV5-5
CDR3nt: TGTGCCAGCAGCTGGGGGGACACGAATGAGCAGTTCTTC
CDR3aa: CASSWGDTNEQFF

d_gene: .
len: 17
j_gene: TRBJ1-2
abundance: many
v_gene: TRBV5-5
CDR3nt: TGTGCCAGCAGCTTGGGGGTCACTGGATTACCTAACTATGGCTACACCTTC
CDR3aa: CASSLGVTGLPNYGYTF

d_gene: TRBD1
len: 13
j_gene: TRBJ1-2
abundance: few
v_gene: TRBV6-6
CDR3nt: TGTGCCAGCGGAAGACAGGGTTGGTCTGGCTACACCTTC
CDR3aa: CASGRQGWSGYTF

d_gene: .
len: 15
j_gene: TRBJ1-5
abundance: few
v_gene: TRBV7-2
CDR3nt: TGTGCCAGCAGCCGTACTACCGGGGTCGGTCAGCCCCAGCATTTT
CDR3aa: CASSRTTGVGQPQHF

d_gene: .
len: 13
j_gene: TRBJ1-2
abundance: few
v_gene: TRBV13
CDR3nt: TGTGCCAGCAACTTCGGGCGGGGGCACGGCTACACCTTC
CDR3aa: CASNFGRGHGYTF

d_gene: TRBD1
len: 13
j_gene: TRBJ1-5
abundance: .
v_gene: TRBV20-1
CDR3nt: TGCAGTGCTAGTGAGCGACAGGGGCATCCCCAGCATTTT
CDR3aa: CSASERQGHPQHF

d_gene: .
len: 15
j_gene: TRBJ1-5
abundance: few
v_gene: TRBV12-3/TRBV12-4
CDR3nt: TGTGCCAGCAGTCCTTTCGGGGGCGCATATCAGCCCCAGCATTTT
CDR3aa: CASSPFGGAYQPQHF

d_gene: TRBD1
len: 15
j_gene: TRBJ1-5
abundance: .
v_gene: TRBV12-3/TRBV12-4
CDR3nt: TGTGCCAGCAGTTTGTCAGGGGGTGGGCGTCAGCCCCAGCATTTT
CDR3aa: CASSLSGGGRQPQHF

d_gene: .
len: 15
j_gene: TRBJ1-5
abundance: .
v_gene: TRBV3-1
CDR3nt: TGTGCCAGCAGCCAAGCTAGCGGGAACAATCAGCCCCAGCATTTT
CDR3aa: CASSQASGNNQPQHF

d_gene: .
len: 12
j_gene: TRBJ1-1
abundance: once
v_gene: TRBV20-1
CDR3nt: TGCAGTGGTAGGGGGACCTACGCTGAAGCTTTCTTT
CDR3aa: CSGRGTYAEAFF

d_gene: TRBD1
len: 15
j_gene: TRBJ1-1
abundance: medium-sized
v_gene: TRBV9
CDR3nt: TGTGCCAGCAGCGAGGGGACAGGTTCGAACACTGAAGCTTTCTTT
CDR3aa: CASSEGTGSNTEAFF

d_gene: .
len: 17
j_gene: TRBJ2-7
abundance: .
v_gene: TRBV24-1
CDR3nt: TGTGCCACCAGTGACCAATCTAGCAGGTTCTCCTACAATGAGCAGTACTTC
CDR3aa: CATSDQSSRFSYNEQYF

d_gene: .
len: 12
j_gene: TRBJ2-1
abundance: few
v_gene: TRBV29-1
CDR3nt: TGCAGCGTTTATAGGCCTGGGAGTGAGCAGTTCTTC
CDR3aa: CSVYRPGSEQFF

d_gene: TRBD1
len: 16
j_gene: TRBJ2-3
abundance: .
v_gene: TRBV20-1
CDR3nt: TGCAGTGCTAGGCCCGGACAGGGAGTAAGCACAGATACGCAGTATTTT
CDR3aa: CSARPGQGVSTDTQYF

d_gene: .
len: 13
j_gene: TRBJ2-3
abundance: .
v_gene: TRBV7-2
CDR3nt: TGTGCCAGCAGCTCGCCCCCGGTTAATACGCAGTATTTT
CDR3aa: CASSSPPVNTQYF

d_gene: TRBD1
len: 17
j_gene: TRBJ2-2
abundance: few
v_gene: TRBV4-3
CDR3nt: TGCGCCAGCAGCCGCCATGGACAGGGGCTAAACACCGGGGAGCTGTTTTTT
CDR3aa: CASSRHGQGLNTGELFF